These 27 T cell receptor beta chains originate from one sample sequenced in a study of CD8 T cells in ankylosing spondylitis. TCRdb re-called the 5' RACE reads through MiXCR, storing one row per CDR3 protein. This table has about 240,000 distinct CDR3 sequences, 7.5% to 9% appearing once. The sequencing input was blood, either unsorted or a sorted T cell fraction (not recorded which). These receptors were taken from a male donor with ankylosing spondylitis or in good health (not recorded which).

This clonotype was seen a few times. The V gene is TRBV7-9, the J gene TRBJ2-3, with TRBD2 identical over 7 bases. CDR1 and CDR2 (germline): SEHNR, FQNEAQ (reference sequence). V trimming: 5 bases; J trimming: 4 bases; junction bases outside the gene matches: 9. The CDR3 extends over 15 amino acids. The CDR3 loop is CASSLLGLVADTQYF. The DNA of the CDR3 is TGTGCCAGCAGCCTTTTAGGACTAGTCGCAGATACGCAGTATTTT.

Many counts were recorded for this clonotype. V gene TRBV12-3 or TRBV12-4 combines with J gene TRBJ2-2; 9 nucleotides agree with TRBD2. The CDR3 runs 15 residues. V shed 6 bases and J 1 base; nucleotides not matched to a gene: 3. This CDR3 reads CASRVAGVNTGELFF. CDR3 sequence (DNA): TGTGCCAGCAGGGTAGCGGGAGTGAACACCGGGGAGCTGTTTTTT.

This clonotype was seen repeatedly, ten times or more. This chain joins TRBV6-5 and TRBJ1-6; maybe TRBD1 (5 bases). CDR1 is MNHEY, CDR2 SVGAGI, per germline. This CDR3 contains 17 residues. Trimming took 2 bases from V and 4 from J, leaving 15 bases between them. CDR3 protein: CASSYSGAEGYNSPLHF. As DNA, the CDR3 is TGTGCCAGCAGTTACAGCGGGGCCGAGGGGTATAATTCACCCCTCCACTTT.

Many counts were recorded for this clonotype. The genes are TRBV19 and TRBJ1-1, with 7 nucleotides matching TRBD1. CDR3 length equals 17 residues. In germline, CDR1 is LNHDA, CDR2 SQIVND (reference sequence). After removal of 6 bases from V and 1 base from J, the junction contained 14 bases not matched to a gene. The CDR3 loop reads CASRVTGNPTGNTEAFF. Written as DNA, the CDR3 is TGTGCCAGTAGGGTGACAGGGAACCCCACCGGGAACACTGAAGCTTTCTTT.

In its sample, this clonotype was seen many times. V is TRBV20-1 and J is TRBJ2-4; possibly TRBD2 for D (6 bases). CDR3 length: 13 residues. Looked up from germline, CDR1 is DFQATT and CDR2 is SNEGSKA (reference sequence). V lost 3 bases, J lost 2 bases, and 8 bases lay in between. In nucleotides, the CDR3 is TGCAGTGCTAGGGCGGGGTCCAAAAACATTCAGTACTTC. Protein sequence: CSARAGSKNIQYF.

This chain links TRBV5-1 with TRBJ2-2; D is uncertain. CDR3 length equals 15 residues. V was shortened by 4 bases and J by 2 bases, with 12 bases between the two germline ends. The germline gives CDR1 SGHRS, CDR2 YFSETQ. This CDR3 is CASSPLLANTGELFF. CDR3 DNA: TGCGCCAGCAGCCCCCTCTTGGCCAACACCGGGGAGCTGTTTTTT.

This clonotype was recorded many times. This chain links TRBV9 with TRBJ2-7; 13 bases agree with TRBD2. The germline CDR1 and CDR2 sequences are SGDLS and YYNGEE. V was clipped by 5 bases and J by 2 bases; unmatched bases: 19. CDR3 length: 20 amino acids. The CDR3 is CASSKGAGTSGNFGPYEQYF. The DNA of the CDR3 is TGTGCCAGCAGTAAGGGTGCCGGGACTAGCGGGAATTTCGGCCCCTACGAGCAGTACTTC.

On this clonotype itself: A read error may explain this, as a much larger clone is one base away. The chain joins TRBV5-6 to TRBJ2-3; 8 bases align to TRBD2. The CDR3 sequence is 15 residues long. In germline, CDR1 is SGHDT, CDR2 YYEEEE. The CDR3 here is CASSLTSGFTVTQYF. CDR3 in DNA: TGTGCCAGCAGCCTTACTAGCGGCTTCACAGTTACGCAGTATTTT.

This clonotype was detected only a few times. This chain links TRBV20-1 with TRBJ2-7, with TRBD2 matching over 9 bases. The junction had 3 bases not matched to a gene; V was cut back by 3 bases and J by 3 bases. The CDR3 runs 13 residues. From germline, CDR1 is DFQATT and CDR2 SNEGSKA (reference sequence). Here the CDR3 reads CSASGGRVYEQYF. The DNA for the CDR3 is TGCAGTGCTAGTGGCGGGAGGGTCTACGAGCAGTACTTC.

The rearrangement uses TRBV6-1 and TRBJ2-3, with 12 bases identical to TRBD2. CDR1 is MNHNS, CDR2 SASEGT, per germline. The CDR3 is made up of 15 amino acids. Trimming took 6 bases from V and 7 from J; bases not matched to a gene: 8. CDR3 nucleotide sequence: TGTGCCAGCAGATCTGGACTAGCGGGAACGCATACGCAGTATTTT. Amino acid sequence: CASRSGLAGTHTQYF.

CDR3 DNA: TGCAGTGCTAAAACAGGGGGCGCCTCCTTGAACACTGAAGCTTTCTTT. It specifies CSAKTGGASLNTEAFF. The chain uses TRBV20-1 and TRBJ1-1; 9 bases match TRBD1. From germline, CDR1 is DFQATT and CDR2 SNEGSKA (reference sequence). Trimming at V came to 4 bases and at J to 0 bases, leaving 9 bases not matched to a gene. This CDR3 is 16 amino acids long.

This rearrangement joins TRBV18 to TRBJ1-1; 7 nucleotides match TRBD1. CDR3 length equals 14 residues. Germline V lookup: CDR1 KGHSH, CDR2 LQKENI. The ends lost 5 bases at V and 3 bases at J; junction bases unmatched: 6. Here the CDR3 reads CASSETGRDTEAFF. The DNA for the CDR3 is TGTGCCAGCTCAGAGACAGGGAGGGACACTGAAGCTTTCTTT.

At least ten counts were recorded for this clonotype. The V and J genes are TRBV11-2 and TRBJ1-1; TRBD1 is a possible D gene (6 bases). Germline assignment: CDR1 SGHAT and CDR2 FQNNGV. Trimming pared 5 bases from V and 6 bases from J, leaving 13 bases between. The CDR3 spans 13 residues. CDR3 in amino acids: CASSLGTIAEAFF. DNA of the CDR3: TGTGCCAGCAGCCTCGGGACAATCGCTGAAGCTTTCTTT.

This clonotype has a count of ten or more. This chain joins TRBV5-1 and TRBJ2-1, with 11 bases that match TRBD2. The germline gives CDR1 SGHRS, CDR2 YFSETQ. CDR3 length: 20 amino acids. J lost 0 bases, V lost 4 bases, and 15 bases had no gene match. CDR3 region: CASSAYSGRAGYISYNEQFF. DNA for the CDR3: TGCGCCAGCAGCGCCTATAGCGGGAGGGCCGGATACATCTCCTACAATGAGCAGTTCTTC.

This clonotype was picked up many times. This chain links TRBV20-1 with TRBJ1-6, with 8 nucleotides matching TRBD1. This CDR3 comprises 14 residues. CDR1 is DFQATT and CDR2 is SNEGSKA in the germline V gene (reference sequence). J gave up 10 bases and V 2 bases, and 7 bases lay outside the gene matches. The CDR3 loop is CSARPTGGESPLHF. In DNA form, the CDR3 reads TGCAGTGCTAGACCAACAGGGGGGGAATCACCCCTCCACTTT.

This clonotype showed up just a few times. A much larger clonotype is one base distant, so this may be a read error. This chain connects TRBV7-9 to TRBJ1-1; no firm D call. Germline CDR1 and CDR2: SEHNR and FQNEAQ (reference sequence). Deletions cut 3 bases from V and 1 base from J, with 6 bases between. This CDR3 spans 13 amino acids. CDR3: CASSFEGNTEAFF. The DNA for the CDR3 is TGTGCCAGCAGCTTCGAGGGGAACACTGAAGCTTTCTTT.

Ten or more counts support this clonotype. The V and J genes are TRBV6-2 or TRBV6-3 and TRBJ1-3, with unresolved D. V gave up 7 bases and J gave up 1 base, with 11 bases separating them. The length of the CDR3 is 14 residues. Looked up from germline, CDR1 is MNHEY and CDR2 is SVGEGT. The CDR3: CASTYGDSGNTIYF. The CDR3 DNA sequence: TGTGCCAGCACCTACGGGGATTCTGGAAACACCATATATTTT.

This clonotype was seen just once. This may be a read error: a much more frequent sequence differs by one nucleotide. The chain uses TRBV6-2 or TRBV6-3 and TRBJ2-5; weak D call: TRBD2 (6 bases). The CDR3 contains 16 residues. CDR1 is MNHEY, CDR2 SVGEGT, per germline. V gave up 6 bases and J gave up 5 bases, with 22 bases separating them. CDR3 sequence: CASSYARTRGKETQYF. For the CDR3, the DNA is TGTGCCAGCAGCTATGCCCGGACTCGCGGGAAGGAGACCCAGTACTTC.

This chain connects TRBV5-1 to TRBJ2-7; TRBD1 matches 7 bases. Germline V lookup: CDR1 SGHRS, CDR2 YFSETQ. The CDR3 totals 12 residues. V gave up 4 bases and J gave up 6 bases; unmatched junction bases: 4. For the CDR3, the DNA is TGCGCCAGCAGCCAAGGGGGCGCCGAGCAGTACTTC. It yields the protein CASSQGGAEQYF.

This chain connects TRBV9 to TRBJ2-1; the D gene is possibly TRBD1 (5 bases). Germline CDR1 is SGDLS and CDR2 is YYNGEE. The CDR3 has 13 residues. V lost 4 bases, J lost 10 bases, and 15 bases lay in between. For the CDR3, the DNA is TGTGCCAGCAGCCCTGCAGGGCGAGAGGAGCAGTTCTTC. It encodes CASSPAGREEQFF. Supplemented by reference TRBV9 and TRBJ2-1, the full variable domain reads DSGVTQTPKHLITATGQRVTLRCSPRSGDLSVYWYQQSLDQGLQFLIQYYNGEERAKGNILERFSAQQFPDLHSELNLSSLELGDSALYFCASSPAGREEQFFGPGTRLTVL.

The sample holds many counts of this clonotype. The rearrangement uses TRBV3-1 and TRBJ1-6; no clear D. Trimming took off 1 base at V and 7 bases at J, with 5 bases between the two ends. This CDR3 has 13 residues. Per the germline V gene, CDR1 is LGHDT and CDR2 is YNNKEL (reference sequence). Here the CDR3 reads CASSQGRNSPLHF. The CDR3 DNA follows: TGTGCCAGCAGCCAAGGCAGGAATTCACCCCTCCACTTT.

This clonotype was counted many times. The chain recombines TRBV27 with TRBJ2-3; D remains unclear. The V and J ends lost 1 base and 0 bases respectively, with 8 bases between them. The CDR3 is 15 amino acids. Germline V gene sequence: CDR1 MNHEY, CDR2 SMNVEV (reference sequence). CDR3 protein: CASSLFGQSTDTQYF. The DNA of the CDR3 is TGTGCCAGCAGTTTATTTGGGCAGAGCACAGATACGCAGTATTTT.

This clonotype showed up many times. The chain uses TRBV5-1 and TRBJ2-1; TRBD2 aligns across 11 bases. V trimming: 2 bases; J trimming: 9 bases; junction bases outside the gene matches: 7. This CDR3 has 15 amino acids. The germline V gene has CDR1 SGHRS and CDR2 YFSETQ. CDR3 in amino acids: CASSLTSGSVGEQFF. CDR3 nucleotides: TGCGCCAGCAGCTTAACTAGCGGGAGTGTTGGTGAGCAGTTCTTC.

In this sample, this clonotype turned up many times. The chain carries TRBV2 and TRBJ2-4; either TRBD1 or TRBD2 may supply D (5 bases each). The germline gives CDR1 SNHLY, CDR2 FYNNEI. Trimming shortened V by 1 base and J by 5 bases, and 9 bases separated the two germline ends. This CDR3 spans 14 amino acids. CDR3 loop: CASSEGLGENIQYF. CDR3 DNA: TGTGCCAGCAGTGAAGGACTGGGGGAAAACATTCAGTACTTC.

This clonotype was seen ten or more times. The chain joins TRBV6-2 or TRBV6-3 to TRBJ2-3, with 9 bases matching TRBD2. With 7 bases clipped from V and 6 bases from J, the junction kept 14 bases outside the gene matches. This CDR3 is built from 16 residues. Looked up from germline, CDR1 is MNHEY and CDR2 is SVGEGT. The CDR3 is CASKQEAGGPSDTQYF. The DNA for the CDR3 is TGTGCCAGCAAGCAAGAGGCGGGGGGGCCATCGGATACGCAGTATTTT.

This clonotype was seen repeatedly, ten times or more. In DNA form, the CDR3 reads TGTGCCAGCAGTGAATCCCTGGCAGGGGAGAAAAACATTCAGTACTTC. Translating gives CASSESLAGEKNIQYF. The gene calls are TRBV25-1 and TRBJ2-4; D is possibly TRBD1 (6 bases). Trimming stripped 1 base from V and 4 bases from J, with 14 bases between. Per germline, CDR1 MGHDK and CDR2 SYGVNS. The CDR3 has 16 residues.

This clonotype has at least ten counts. This chain joins TRBV7-2 and TRBJ1-5, with 11 bases matching TRBD1. This CDR3 comprises 14 residues. Trimming took 4 bases from V and 9 from J; bases not matched to a gene: 5. Germline CDR1 is SGHTA and CDR2 is FQGNSA. CDR3 protein: CASSWGQGDTPQHF. CDR3 sequence (DNA): TGTGCCAGCAGCTGGGGACAGGGGGATACGCCCCAGCATTTT.